One sample yielded the 23 T cell receptor beta chains listed below, sequenced in a study of PD-L1 blockade in urothelial cancer. The sample's time point: pretreatment peripheral blood. Profiling relied on immunoSEQ multiplex PCR, and the TCRdb table lists in-frame clones only, not all of them. Of 130,000 or so clones listed, approximately 84% are singletons. Source: PBMCs, taken around atezolizumab (anti-PD-L1) treatment. Receptors originate from a man aged 45-60 years with urothelial cancer.

The rearrangement uses TRBV5-6 and TRBJ1-2, with D possibly TRBD1 on 5 matching bases. CDR1 is SGHDT and CDR2 is YYEEEE in the germline V gene. V shed 0 bases and J shed 4 bases, with 7 bases lying between them. The CDR3 loop spans 13 amino acids. The CDR3 here is CASSLGQSYGYTF. CDR3 bases: TGTGCCAGCAGCTTGGGACAGAGCTATGGCTACACCTTC.

V gene TRBV19 combines with J gene TRBJ2-7; D unclear. Per the germline V gene, CDR1 is LNHDA and CDR2 is SQIVND (reference sequence). V was pared by 4 bases and J by 4 bases, with 11 bases between. The CDR3 totals 13 residues. The CDR3 here is CASSTVAGYEQYF. The CDR3, as DNA: TGTGCCAGTAGTACTGTGGCAGGTTACGAGCAGTACTTC.

The CDR3 sequence is CASSRTGFATNEKLFF. The CDR3 DNA reads TGTGCCAGCTCCCGAACAGGTTTTGCAACTAATGAAAAACTGTTTTTT. The chain links TRBV7-2 to TRBJ1-4; maybe TRBD1 (5 bases). The CDR3 spans 16 residues. Germline CDR1 and CDR2: SGHTA and FQGNSA. The germline V and J ends were trimmed by 8 bases and 0 bases, with 16 bases remaining between them.

At least ten counts were recorded for this clone. V and J are TRBV7-9 and TRBJ1-6, with 8 bases matching TRBD1. The J segment lost 7 bases and the V segment lost 5 bases, leaving 10 bases of the junction unmatched. CDR1 and CDR2 from the germline V gene are SEHNR and FQNEAQ (reference sequence). The CDR3 is made up of 16 amino acids. The CDR3: CASSPSQGAANSPLHF. DNA for the CDR3: TGTGCCAGCAGCCCGAGCCAGGGGGCGGCCAATTCACCCCTCCACTTT.

CDR3 loop: CATWLLSGSNTEAFF. Written as DNA, the CDR3 is TGTGCCACCTGGCTACTTTCGGGGTCCAACACTGAAGCTTTCTTT. The chain carries TRBV27 and TRBJ1-1; D unclear. The CDR3 has 15 amino acids. Germline V CDR1 and CDR2: MNHEY, SMNVEV (reference sequence). V lost 10 bases to trimming and J lost 2 bases, with 20 bases between them.

The J gene is TRBJ1-4, the V gene TRBV9; 8 bases align to TRBD1. J gave up 8 bases and V 4 bases, and 13 bases lay outside the gene matches. The CDR3 is 16 amino acids. The germline gives CDR1 SGDLS, CDR2 YYNGEE. The CDR3 reads CASSIGDRGNVEKLFF. The CDR3 region has the DNA TGTGCCAGCAGCATAGGAGACAGGGGCAACGTGGAAAAACTGTTTTTT.

V and J are TRBV28 and TRBJ2-5; 7 bases align to TRBD2. J lost 5 bases, V lost 7 bases, and 16 bases had no gene match. The CDR3 runs to 16 residues. CDR1 MDHEN and CDR2 SYDVKM come from the germline V gene. Here the CDR3 reads CASTTRGTTWLETQYF. DNA of the CDR3: TGTGCCAGCACCACCCGCGGGACTACATGGTTGGAGACCCAGTACTTC.

The gene calls are TRBV27 and TRBJ1-2, with 9 bases aligning to TRBD1. V shed 5 bases and J 4 bases; nucleotides not matched to a gene: 5. The germline V gene has CDR1 MNHEY and CDR2 SMNVEV (reference sequence). CDR3 length: 14 residues. CDR3 sequence: CASSLGTGTYGYTF. For the CDR3, the DNA is TGTGCCAGCAGTCTGGGGACAGGGACCTATGGCTACACCTTC.

V gene TRBV6-5 combines with J gene TRBJ2-7; no clear D. Germline V lookup: CDR1 MNHEY, CDR2 SVGAGI. This CDR3 region has 12 residues. Trimming stripped 7 bases from V and 3 bases from J, with 10 bases between. CDR3 amino acids: CASTVGVYEQYF. The CDR3 coding sequence is TGTGCCAGCACGGTAGGAGTCTACGAGCAGTACTTC.

The chain uses TRBV6-5 and TRBJ1-3, with a tentative D call TRBD1 (5 bases). V was pared by 8 bases and J by 0 bases, with 11 bases between. CDR1 MNHEY and CDR2 SVGAGI come from the germline V gene. CDR3 length equals 14 residues. The CDR3 DNA reads TGTGCCAGCTTCGGGGGATTCTCTGGAAACACCATATATTTT. Translating it yields CASFGGFSGNTIYF.

The chain carries TRBV10-2 and TRBJ2-1; D remains unclear. Germline lookup yields CDR1 WSHSY and CDR2 SAAADI. The CDR3 covers 13 residues. V was shortened by 4 bases and J by 7 bases, with 11 bases between the two germline ends. For the CDR3, the DNA is TGCGCCAGCAGTGGTAACGACTTGAATGAGCAGTTCTTC. It specifies CASSGNDLNEQFF.

The V gene is TRBV5-1, the J gene TRBJ2-5, with 14 positions matching TRBD2. This CDR3 is 20 amino acids long. The V gene end was trimmed by 3 bases and the J gene end by 5 bases; junction bases not matched to a gene: 18. The germline V gene has CDR1 SGHRS and CDR2 YFSETQ. This chain's CDR3 is CASSWELKGTSGSSSETQYF. The CDR3 DNA sequence: TGCGCCAGCAGCTGGGAGCTTAAAGGGACTAGCGGGAGTAGTTCGGAGACCCAGTACTTC. Together with reference TRBV5-1 and TRBJ2-5, the CDR3 gives the full variable domain: KAGVTQTPRYLIKTRGQQVTLSCSPISGHRSVSWYQQTPGQGLQFLFEYFSETQRNKGNFPGRFSGRQFSNSRSEMNVSTLELGDSALYLCASSWELKGTSGSSSETQYFGPGTRLLVL.

This rearrangement joins TRBV2 to TRBJ2-1; 7 nucleotides agree with TRBD1. The V segment lost 5 bases and the J segment 0 bases; nucleotides outside the gene matches: 4. The CDR3 spans 15 residues. CDR1 and CDR2 (germline): SNHLY, FYNNEI. The CDR3 coding sequence is TGTGCCAGCAGTCGACAGGGAAGCTCCTACAATGAGCAGTTCTTC. Amino acid sequence: CASSRQGSSYNEQFF. Full variable domain (rest looked up from reference TRBV2 and TRBJ2-1): EPEVTQTPSHQVTQMGQEVILRCVPISNHLYFYWYRQILGQKVEFLVSFYNNEISEKSEIFDDQFSVERPDGSNFTLKIRSTKLEDSAMYFCASSRQGSSYNEQFFGPGTRLTVL.

The rearrangement joins TRBV27 to TRBJ2-5; D call uncertain. Germline V gene data show CDR1 as MNHEY and CDR2 as SMNVEV (reference sequence). Trimming removed 1 base from V and 3 bases from J, with 9 bases in between. CDR3 length equals 14 residues. The CDR3 DNA reads TGTGCCAGCAGTTTATATCGGTTTAAAGAGACCCAGTACTTC. Translating it yields CASSLYRFKETQYF.

This chain links TRBV28 with TRBJ2-5; D perhaps matches TRBD2 (6 bases). CDR3 length: 13 residues. Germline V gene data show CDR1 as MDHEN and CDR2 as SYDVKM. The germline V and J ends were trimmed by 6 bases and 2 bases, with 10 bases remaining between them. The CDR3 region is CASRYGGQETQYF. The CDR3 coding sequence is TGTGCCAGCAGGTACGGGGGTCAAGAGACCCAGTACTTC.

J is TRBJ2-7 and V is TRBV6-5; 9 bases fit TRBD2. The ends lost 0 bases at V and 5 bases at J; junction bases unmatched: 5. The CDR3 spans 15 residues. CDR1 MNHEY and CDR2 SVGAGI come from the germline V gene. The CDR3 sequence is CASSYSSGSSHEQYF. Here the CDR3 DNA reads TGTGCCAGCAGTTACTCTAGCGGGAGTTCCCACGAGCAGTACTTC.

The chain combines TRBV4-1 with TRBJ2-6; 11 positions agree with TRBD1. Germline CDR1 is MGHRA and CDR2 is YSYEKL. The CDR3 is 19 residues long. After removal of 4 bases from V and 1 base from J, the junction contained 9 bases not matched to a gene. The CDR3 loop is CASSPRRTGGASGANVLTF. The CDR3 DNA reads TGCGCCAGCAGCCCCCGACGGACAGGGGGCGCGTCTGGGGCCAACGTCCTGACTTTC.

This chain joins TRBV18 and TRBJ1-1; D uncertain. Germline CDR1 is KGHSH and CDR2 is LQKENI. V lost 6 bases and J 0 bases, leaving 17 bases between the germline ends. The CDR3 contains 16 residues. The chain's CDR3 is CASSEGGSPLNTEAFF. The CDR3 DNA sequence: TGTGCCAGCTCGGAGGGCGGGAGCCCACTGAACACTGAAGCTTTCTTT.

The chain has TRBV5-6 and TRBJ2-7; D is perhaps TRBD2 (5 bases). The CDR3 has 14 amino acids. V was shortened by 4 bases and J by 4 bases, with 15 bases between the two germline ends. Germline V gene data show CDR1 as SGHDT and CDR2 as YYEEEE. CDR3: CASSEPGSWYEQYF. In DNA, the CDR3 is TGTGCCAGCAGCGAACCGGGGAGCTGGTACGAGCAGTACTTC.

The chain couples TRBV27 to TRBJ2-7; D is uncertain. The germline V gene has CDR1 MNHEY and CDR2 SMNVEV (reference sequence). There are 13 residues in the CDR3. Trimming shortened V by 2 bases and J by 6 bases, and 11 bases separated the two germline ends. This CDR3 reads CASSLQVRGEQYF. DNA for the CDR3: TGTGCCAGCAGTTTACAAGTTCGCGGCGAGCAGTACTTC.

The chain couples TRBV2 to TRBJ2-1; the match to TRBD2 covers 13 bases. The V segment lost 0 bases and the J segment 7 bases; nucleotides outside the gene matches: 3. CDR1 is SNHLY, CDR2 FYNNEI, per germline. The CDR3 consists of 16 residues. The CDR3: CASSEAWTSGRNEQFF. In nucleotides, the CDR3 is TGTGCCAGCAGTGAAGCATGGACTAGCGGGAGAAATGAGCAGTTCTTC.

V and J are TRBV7-9 and TRBJ1-2; maybe TRBD1 (5 bases). The length of the CDR3 is 15 residues. Germline V CDR1 and CDR2: SEHNR, FQNEAQ (reference sequence). V shed 3 bases and J shed 2 bases, with 13 bases lying between them. The CDR3 loop is CASSLKAGPNYGYTF. DNA of the CDR3: TGTGCCAGCAGCTTGAAGGCGGGACCGAACTATGGCTACACCTTC.

The chain uses TRBV15 and TRBJ2-2; 8 nucleotides line up with TRBD1. The junction had 3 bases not matched to a gene; V was cut back by 4 bases and J by 2 bases. Germline CDR1 LNHNV, CDR2 YYDKDF (reference sequence). This CDR3 region has 15 residues. CDR3 DNA sequence: TGTGCCACCAGCAACACAGGGGGTAACACCGGGGAGCTGTTTTTT. Protein: CATSNTGGNTGELFF.